A single sample is the source of the 8 T cell receptor beta chains below, sequenced in a study of early stage breast cancer tumors. Clones were read by immunoSEQ multiplex PCR, and TCRdb kept only the in-frame ones, dropping some. The sample has some 8,000 clones, 70% to 85% seen once. The sequencing input was normal breast tissue next to the tumor. The receptors stem from a person between 55 and 69 years old with breast cancer.

CDR3: CASSPRGYGYTF. For the CDR3, the DNA is TGTGCCAGCAGCCCCCGGGGCTATGGCTACACCTTC. The V gene is TRBV5-4, the J gene TRBJ1-2, with D unclear. The germline CDR1 and CDR2 sequences are SGHNT and YYREEE (reference sequence). The CDR3 sequence is 12 residues long. V shed 4 bases and J shed 4 bases, with 8 bases lying between them.

DNA for the CDR3: TGCGCCAGCAGCTTGAACGGCGAGGAGGGCTACACCTTC. It is translated as CASSLNGEEGYTF. This chain uses TRBV5-1 with TRBJ1-2; D is unclear. The V gene lost 1 base and the J gene lost 8 bases, with 12 bases spanning the gap. This CDR3 spans 13 amino acids. Germline CDR1 reads SGHRS; CDR2 reads YFSETQ.

The V gene is TRBV5-1, the J gene TRBJ2-7; D may match TRBD1 or TRBD2 (7 bases each). The germline V gene has CDR1 SGHRS and CDR2 YFSETQ. The CDR3 extends over 16 amino acids. With 0 bases removed from V and 7 bases from J, the gap between germline ends came to 20 bases. The CDR3 DNA follows: TGCGCCAGCAGCTTGGAGCCCCCCAGGGGGGGTGATGAGCAGTACTTC. It encodes CASSLEPPRGGDEQYF.

The rearrangement uses TRBV27 and TRBJ2-3; unclear D gene. V was trimmed by 6 bases and J by 4 bases, leaving 11 bases between them. The V gene's germline CDR1 is MNHEY and CDR2 SMNVEV (reference sequence). The CDR3 spans 13 residues. The CDR3 DNA reads as TGTGCCAGCAGGGGTCTAGTCCCAGATACGCAGTATTTT. Translation: CASRGLVPDTQYF.

This chain links TRBV5-6 with TRBJ1-2; 9 bases match TRBD1. V lost 0 bases to trimming and J lost 7 bases; unmatched junction nucleotides: 4. Germline V lookup: CDR1 SGHDT, CDR2 YYEEEE. This CDR3 comprises 14 residues. The CDR3 sequence: CASSLVQGATGYTF. The CDR3 region has the DNA TGTGCCAGCAGCTTGGTACAGGGGGCTACTGGCTACACCTTC.

V is TRBV19 and J is TRBJ1-2; 8 positions match TRBD1. The CDR3 covers 16 residues. CDR1 LNHDA and CDR2 SQIVND come from the germline V gene (reference sequence). Germline trimming cut 1 base from V and 6 bases from J; bases unmatched to any gene: 10. The CDR3 sequence is CASSIGRSGGADGYTF. Here the CDR3 DNA reads TGTGCCAGTAGTATAGGGAGATCAGGGGGCGCGGATGGCTACACCTTC.

The chain joins TRBV5-6 to TRBJ2-3, with TRBD2 as a possible D gene (6 bases). V shed 1 base and J shed 0 bases, with 9 bases lying between them. Germline V gives CDR1 SGHDT, CDR2 YYEEEE. The CDR3 runs 15 residues. The CDR3 sequence is CASSLSGGSTDTQYF. CDR3 nucleotide sequence: TGTGCCAGCAGCTTGTCTGGGGGGAGCACAGATACGCAGTATTTT.

This clone was counted a few times. This sequence joins TRBV2 and TRBJ1-5; D gene uncertain. Germline-derived CDR1 and CDR2 are SNHLY and FYNNEI. The V end was cut by 1 base, the J end by 3 bases, with 10 bases between. The CDR3 runs to 15 residues. CDR3 coding DNA: TGTGCCAGCAGTGAAGAGGGAGGCTACAATCAGCCCCAGCATTTT. This sequence encodes CASSEEGGYNQPQHF.